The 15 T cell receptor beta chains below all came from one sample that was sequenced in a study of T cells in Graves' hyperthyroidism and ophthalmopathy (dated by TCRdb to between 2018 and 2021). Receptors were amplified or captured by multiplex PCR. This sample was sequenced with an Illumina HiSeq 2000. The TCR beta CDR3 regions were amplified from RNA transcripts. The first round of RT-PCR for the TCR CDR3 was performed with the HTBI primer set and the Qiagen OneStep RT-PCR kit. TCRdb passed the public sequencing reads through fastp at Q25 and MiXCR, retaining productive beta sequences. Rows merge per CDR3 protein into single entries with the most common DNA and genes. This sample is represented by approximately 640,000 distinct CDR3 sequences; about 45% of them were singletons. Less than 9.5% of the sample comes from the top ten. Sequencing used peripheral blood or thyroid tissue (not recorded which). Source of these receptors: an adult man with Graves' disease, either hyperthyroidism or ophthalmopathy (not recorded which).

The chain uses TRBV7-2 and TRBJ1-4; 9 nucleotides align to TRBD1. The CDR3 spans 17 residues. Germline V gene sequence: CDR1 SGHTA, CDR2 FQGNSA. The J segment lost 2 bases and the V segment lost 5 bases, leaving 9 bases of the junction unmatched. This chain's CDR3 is CASSPGTGSSTNEKLFF. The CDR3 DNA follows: TGTGCCAGCAGCCCAGGGACAGGGAGTTCGACTAATGAAAAACTGTTTTTT.

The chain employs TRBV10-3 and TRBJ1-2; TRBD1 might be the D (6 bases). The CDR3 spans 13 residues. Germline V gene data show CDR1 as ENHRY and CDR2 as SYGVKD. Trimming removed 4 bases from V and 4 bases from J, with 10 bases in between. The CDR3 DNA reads TGTGCCATCAGTGCGGACAGACTCTATGGCTACACCTTC. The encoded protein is CAISADRLYGYTF.

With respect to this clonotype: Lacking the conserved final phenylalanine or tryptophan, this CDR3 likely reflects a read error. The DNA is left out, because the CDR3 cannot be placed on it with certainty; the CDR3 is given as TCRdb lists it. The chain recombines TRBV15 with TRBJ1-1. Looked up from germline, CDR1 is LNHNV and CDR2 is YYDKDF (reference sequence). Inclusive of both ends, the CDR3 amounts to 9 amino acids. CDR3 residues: CATSRGADS.

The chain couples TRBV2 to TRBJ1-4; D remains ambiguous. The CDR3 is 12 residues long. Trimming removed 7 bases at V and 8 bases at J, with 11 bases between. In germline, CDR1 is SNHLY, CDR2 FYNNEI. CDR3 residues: CASTLGWEKLFF. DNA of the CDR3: TGTGCCAGCACCCTCGGCTGGGAAAAACTGTTTTTT.

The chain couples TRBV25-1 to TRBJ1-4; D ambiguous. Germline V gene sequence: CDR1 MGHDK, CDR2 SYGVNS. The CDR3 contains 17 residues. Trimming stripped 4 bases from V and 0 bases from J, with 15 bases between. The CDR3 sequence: CASSARGAGATNEKLFF. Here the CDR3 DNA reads TGTGCCAGCAGTGCTAGAGGAGCAGGAGCAACTAATGAAAAACTGTTTTTT.

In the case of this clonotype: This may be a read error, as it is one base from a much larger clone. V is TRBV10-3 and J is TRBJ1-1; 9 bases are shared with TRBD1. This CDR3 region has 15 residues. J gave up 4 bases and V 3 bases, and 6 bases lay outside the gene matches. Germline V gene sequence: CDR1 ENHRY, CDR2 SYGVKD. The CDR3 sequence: CAISDPGTGITEAFF. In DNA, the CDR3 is TGTGCCATCAGTGACCCGGGGACAGGGATCACTGAAGCTTTCTTT.

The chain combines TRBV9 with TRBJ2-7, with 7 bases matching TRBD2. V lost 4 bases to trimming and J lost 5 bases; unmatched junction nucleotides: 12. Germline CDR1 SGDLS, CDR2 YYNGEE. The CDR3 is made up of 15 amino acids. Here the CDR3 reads CASSQGVGGPDEQYF. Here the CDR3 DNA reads TGTGCCAGCAGCCAGGGTGTGGGAGGGCCAGACGAGCAGTACTTC.

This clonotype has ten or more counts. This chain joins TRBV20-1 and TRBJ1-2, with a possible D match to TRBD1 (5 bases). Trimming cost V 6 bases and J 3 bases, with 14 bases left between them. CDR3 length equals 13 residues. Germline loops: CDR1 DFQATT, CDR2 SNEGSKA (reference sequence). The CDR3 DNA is TGCAGTGCCACCGGGGGACGTGACTATGGCTACACCTTC. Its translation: CSATGGRDYGYTF.

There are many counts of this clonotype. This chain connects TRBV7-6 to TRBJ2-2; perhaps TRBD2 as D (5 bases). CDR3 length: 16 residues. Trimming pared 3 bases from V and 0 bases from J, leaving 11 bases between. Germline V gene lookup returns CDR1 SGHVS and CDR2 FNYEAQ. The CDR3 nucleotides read TGTGCCAGCAGCTTCGGCGGGTCCGCGAACACCGGGGAGCTGTTTTTT. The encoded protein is CASSFGGSANTGELFF.

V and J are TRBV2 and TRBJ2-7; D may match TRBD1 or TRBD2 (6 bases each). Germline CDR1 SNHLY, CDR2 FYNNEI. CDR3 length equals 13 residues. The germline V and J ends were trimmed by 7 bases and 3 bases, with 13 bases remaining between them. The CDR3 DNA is TGTGCCAGCACCGGGGGCGCAGGCTACGAGCAGTACTTC. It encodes CASTGGAGYEQYF.

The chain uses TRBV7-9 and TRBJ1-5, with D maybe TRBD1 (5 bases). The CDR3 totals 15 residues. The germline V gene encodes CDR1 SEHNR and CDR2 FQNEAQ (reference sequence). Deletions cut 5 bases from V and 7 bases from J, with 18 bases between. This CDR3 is CASSQEEGDEQPQHF. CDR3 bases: TGTGCCAGCAGCCAAGAGGAAGGGGACGAACAGCCCCAGCATTTT.

CDR3 nucleotide sequence: TGTGCCACCAGCCATGGGGCGGGAGAGACCCAGTACTTC. The encoded protein is CATSHGAGETQYF. The chain carries TRBV15 and TRBJ2-5; D is tentatively TRBD1 or TRBD2 (5 bases each). Germline CDR1 and CDR2: LNHNV and YYDKDF (reference sequence). The V and J ends lost 5 bases and 4 bases respectively, with 11 bases between them. CDR3 size: 13 residues.

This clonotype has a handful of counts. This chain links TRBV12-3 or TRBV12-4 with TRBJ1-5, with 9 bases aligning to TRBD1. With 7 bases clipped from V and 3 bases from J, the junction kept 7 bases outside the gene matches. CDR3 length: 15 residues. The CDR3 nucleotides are TGTGCCAGCAATCCGGGACAGGGATACAATCAGCCCCAGCATTTT. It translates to CASNPGQGYNQPQHF.

The DNA of the CDR3 is TGTGCCAGCAGCAACAGGGGGCTTAGTAATTCACCCCTCCACTTT. Translation gives CASSNRGLSNSPLHF. The J gene is TRBJ1-6, the V gene TRBV6-6; 9 bases fit TRBD1. CDR1 MNHNY and CDR2 SVGAGI come from the germline V gene (reference sequence). V was pared by 6 bases and J by 6 bases, with 6 bases of the junction left unmatched. This CDR3 contains 15 residues.

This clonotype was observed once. This CDR3 reads CSDRQGGNQPQHF. The CDR3 DNA reads TGCAGTGATCGACAGGGAGGCAATCAGCCCCAGCATTTT. This sequence joins TRBV20-1 and TRBJ1-5; 7 bases fit TRBD1. V trimming: 7 bases; J trimming: 2 bases; junction bases outside the gene matches: 5. This CDR3 contains 13 residues. The germline V gene has CDR1 DFQATT and CDR2 SNEGSKA (reference sequence).